One T cell receptor (beta chain) is described in this entry. In its sample, this clonotype was seen many times. Its antigen remains unidentified. The input lacks base qualities; no much larger clone sits a single base away. Flow cytometry had shown CD8+CD57+ cell expansion in the patients selected for sequencing. Every patient had severe acquired aplastic anemia, diagnosed using the International Study of Aplastic Anemia and Agranulocytosis and Camitta criteria. No therapy had been received by the patients at the time of blood sampling. TCR repertoires of sorted CD4+ and CD8+ blood T cells from severe aplastic anemia patients and healthy subjects were deep-sequenced in the study. Patients were enrolled in the USA under clinicaltrials.gov protocols 00001620, 01623167, 00001397, 00071045, 00081523 and 00961064. Ficoll-Paque density gradient centrifugation was used to isolate peripheral blood mononuclear cells. Before DNA extraction, CD4+ and CD8+ T cells were sorted by FACS or by magnetic beads.

Genomic DNA was used as template for profiling of TCR beta VDJ combinations and CDR3 sequences. An Illumina HiSeq 2000 was used for TCR repertoire sequencing. Per the authors' processing: Repertoires were assessed using TRBV/TRBJ rearrangement plots, CDR3 size and DJ length profiles, and Simpson's diversity index. The most abundant DNA sequence in the deep sequencing data was taken as the immunodominant clone. CDR3 amino acid sequences were checked for sharing between subjects and were compared against published repertoires and the VDJdb database. TCRdb ran its own pipeline on the public reads, namely fastp trimming at Q25 and MiXCR clone calling, and kept in-frame beta chains. Merged by CDR3 protein, the rows form single entries marked with the most common genes and DNA. TCRdb, not the original authors, processed these V and J calls. This sample lists 400,000 to 600,000 distinct CDR3 sequences; around 33% were detected once. 0.7% to 1% of the sample is held by the ten biggest clonotypes.

This entry is derived from a study of CD8+CD57+ T cells in acquired aplastic anemia (dated by TCRdb to between 2017 and 2018). About the investigation overall: Extracted DNA from sorted CD4+ and CD8+ cells averaged 3.2 ug, ranging from roughly 0.17 to 27.4 ug. CD8+CD57+ expansion was defined as frequency above the mean frequency observed in healthy subjects.

Including the terminal cysteine and phenylalanine, the CDR3 comprises 15 residues. CDR3 DNA is the only sequence kept; it has 45 bases, read in frame from the first base. The germline V end is reduced by 5 bases and the J end by 5 bases; junction bases left unmatched: 10. The germline V gene (reference sequence) provides CDR1 LNHDA and CDR2 SQIVND. General findings and caveats noted by the study authors: CD8+ Simpson's diversity did not differ significantly between patients and healthy controls (P=0.060). Around 30 CD8+ CDR3 sequences were shared between patients and controls but appeared highly expressed in patients and within their immunodominant clones.

This sequence uses TRBV19 and TRBJ1-2; 8 central nucleotides agree with TRBD1. This sequence was found in a human donor with aplastic anemia. The sequenced sample was sorted CD4+, CD8+, or CD8+CD57+ T cells (not recorded which) from PBMCs. The DNA is TGTGCCAGTAGTGAACCAGGGGGCGAAGGATATGGCTACACCTTC. Its amino acids are CASSEPGGEGYGYTF.